This T cell receptor (beta chain) was captured in a study of CXCR3-negative and CXCR3-positive naive CD8 T cells. Note on this clonotype: What it recognizes is unknown.

Study-wide results and caveats: Memory CD8+ cells showed much lower diversity, while both naive subsets were comparably high. Fresh PBMCs were used in most assays, and CXCR3 expression partially decreased after cryopreservation. Surface CD5 looked about the same in the naive subsets, so the authors worked out TCR strength from TRB CDR3 properties.

Via 5' RACE with UMI labels, TRB cDNA libraries were prepared. Each CDR3 protein gets one entry in TCRdb, which reprocessed the 5' RACE reads and gives no DNA. This sample's table reports approximately 74,000 distinct CDR3 sequences. The sample was naive CXCR3- CD8+ T cells from blood. Subset noted: CD45RO-CCR7+CD27+CD95- naive CD8+ T cells lacking CXCR3 (TNR3-). The source of this sequence is a human donor in good health. Some clones in this sample may be carry-over from other donors' samples.

The CDR3 loop is CAISESDSTDTQYF. The chain carries TRBV10-3 and TRBJ2-3. The germline CDR1 and CDR2 sequences are ENHRY and SYGVKD. The CDR3 extends over 14 amino acids.